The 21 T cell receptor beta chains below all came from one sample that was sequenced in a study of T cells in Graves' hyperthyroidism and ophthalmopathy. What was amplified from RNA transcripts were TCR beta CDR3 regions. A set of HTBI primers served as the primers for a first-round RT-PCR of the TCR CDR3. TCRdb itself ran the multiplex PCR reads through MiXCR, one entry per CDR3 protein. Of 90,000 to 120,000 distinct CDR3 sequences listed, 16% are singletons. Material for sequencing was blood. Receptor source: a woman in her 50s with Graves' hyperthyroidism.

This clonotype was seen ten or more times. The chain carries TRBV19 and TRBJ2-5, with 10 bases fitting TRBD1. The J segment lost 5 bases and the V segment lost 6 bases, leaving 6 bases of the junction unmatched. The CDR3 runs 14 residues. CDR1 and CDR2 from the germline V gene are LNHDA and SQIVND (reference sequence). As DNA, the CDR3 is TGTGCCAGTAGACCGACAGGGGGCCGGGAGACCCAGTACTTC. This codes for CASRPTGGRETQYF. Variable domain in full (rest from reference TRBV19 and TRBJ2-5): DGGITQSPKYLFRKEGQNVTLSCEQNLNHDAMYWYRQDPGQGLRLIYYSQIVNDFQKGDIAEGYSVSREKKESFPLTVTSAQKNPTAFYLCASRPTGGRETQYFGPGTRLLVL.

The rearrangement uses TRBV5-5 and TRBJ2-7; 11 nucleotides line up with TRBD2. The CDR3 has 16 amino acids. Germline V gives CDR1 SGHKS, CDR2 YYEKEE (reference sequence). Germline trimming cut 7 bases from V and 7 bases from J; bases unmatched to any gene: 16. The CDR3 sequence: CASRDFFPGLAVEQYF. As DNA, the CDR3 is TGTGCCAGCCGCGACTTCTTCCCGGGACTAGCGGTTGAGCAGTACTTC.

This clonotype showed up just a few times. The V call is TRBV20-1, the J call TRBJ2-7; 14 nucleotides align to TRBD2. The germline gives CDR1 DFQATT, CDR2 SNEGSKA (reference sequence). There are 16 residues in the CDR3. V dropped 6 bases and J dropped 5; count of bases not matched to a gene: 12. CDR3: CSAPGTGTSGSNEQYF. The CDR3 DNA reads TGCAGTGCCCCCGGGACCGGGACTAGCGGGAGTAACGAGCAGTACTTC.

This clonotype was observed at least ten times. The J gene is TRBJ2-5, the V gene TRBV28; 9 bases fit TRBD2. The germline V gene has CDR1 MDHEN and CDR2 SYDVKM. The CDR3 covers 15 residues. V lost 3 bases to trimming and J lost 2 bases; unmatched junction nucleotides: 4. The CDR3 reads CASSFWLAGQETQYF. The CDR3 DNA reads TGTGCCAGCAGTTTCTGGCTAGCGGGGCAAGAGACCCAGTACTTC.

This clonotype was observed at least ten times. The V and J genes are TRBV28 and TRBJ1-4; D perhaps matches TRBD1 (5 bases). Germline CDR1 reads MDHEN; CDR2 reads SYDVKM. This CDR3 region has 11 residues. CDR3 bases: TGTGCGTCCGGGACCCATGAAAAACTGTTTTTT. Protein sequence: CASGTHEKLFF.

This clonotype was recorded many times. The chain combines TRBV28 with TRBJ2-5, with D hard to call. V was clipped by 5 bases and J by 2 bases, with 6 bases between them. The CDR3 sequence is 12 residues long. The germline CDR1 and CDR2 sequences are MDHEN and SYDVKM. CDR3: CASSDPQETQYF. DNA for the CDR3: TGTGCCAGCAGTGACCCACAAGAGACCCAGTACTTC.

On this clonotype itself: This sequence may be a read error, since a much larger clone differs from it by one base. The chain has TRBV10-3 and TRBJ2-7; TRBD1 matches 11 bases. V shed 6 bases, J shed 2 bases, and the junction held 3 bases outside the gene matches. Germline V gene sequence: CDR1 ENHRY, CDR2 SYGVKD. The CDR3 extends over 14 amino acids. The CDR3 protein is CAIRWGQGAYEQYV. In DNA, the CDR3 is TGTGCCATCAGATGGGGACAGGGGGCCTACGAGCAGTACGTC.

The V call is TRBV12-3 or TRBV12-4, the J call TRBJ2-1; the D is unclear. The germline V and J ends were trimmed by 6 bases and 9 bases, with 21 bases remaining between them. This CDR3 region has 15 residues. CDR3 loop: CASSKWGKSLGEQFF. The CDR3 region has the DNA TGTGCCAGCAGCAAGTGGGGTAAATCGCTCGGTGAGCAGTTCTTC.

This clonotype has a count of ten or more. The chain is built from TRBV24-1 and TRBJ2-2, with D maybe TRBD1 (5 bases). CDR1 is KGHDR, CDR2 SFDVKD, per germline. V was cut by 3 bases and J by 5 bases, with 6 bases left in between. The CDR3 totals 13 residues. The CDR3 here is CATSDGATGELFF. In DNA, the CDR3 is TGTGCCACCAGTGATGGGGCTACCGGGGAGCTGTTTTTT.

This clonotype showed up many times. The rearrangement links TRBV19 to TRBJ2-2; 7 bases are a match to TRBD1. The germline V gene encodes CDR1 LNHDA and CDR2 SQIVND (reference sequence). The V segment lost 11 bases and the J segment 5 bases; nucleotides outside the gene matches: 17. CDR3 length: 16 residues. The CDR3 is CAASSIDYRGTGELFF. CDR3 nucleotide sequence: TGTGCCGCCAGTAGTATAGACTACAGGGGTACCGGGGAGCTGTTTTTT.

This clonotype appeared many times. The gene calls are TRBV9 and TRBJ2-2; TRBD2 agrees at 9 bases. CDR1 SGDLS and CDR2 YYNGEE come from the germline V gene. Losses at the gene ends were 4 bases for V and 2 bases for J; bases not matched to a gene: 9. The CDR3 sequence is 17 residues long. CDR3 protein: CASSYDASGVNTGELFF. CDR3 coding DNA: TGTGCCAGCAGCTACGACGCTAGCGGGGTTAACACCGGGGAGCTGTTTTTT.

CDR3 residues: CASSGIGQTESYEQFF. The CDR3, as DNA: TGTGCCAGCAGCGGAATCGGACAGACCGAATCCTACGAGCAGTTCTTC. The chain recombines TRBV5-4 with TRBJ2-7; maybe TRBD1 (6 bases). Gene TRBJ2-1 matches the end of the DNA better, so the J call may be wrong. Germline V CDR1 and CDR2: SGHNT, YYREEE (reference sequence). CDR3 length: 16 residues.

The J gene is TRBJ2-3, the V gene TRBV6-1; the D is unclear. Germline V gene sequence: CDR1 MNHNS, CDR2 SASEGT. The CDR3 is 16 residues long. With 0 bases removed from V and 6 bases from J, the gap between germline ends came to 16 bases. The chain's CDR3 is CASSEAVVMNLDTQYF. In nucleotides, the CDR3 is TGTGCCAGCAGTGAAGCGGTAGTGATGAATCTGGATACGCAGTATTTT.

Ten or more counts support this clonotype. This CDR3 reads CASSQGPGLAGAGELFF. The CDR3 DNA is TGTGCCAGCAGCCAAGGACCGGGACTAGCGGGAGCCGGGGAGCTGTTTTTT. The chain is built from TRBV14 and TRBJ2-2; TRBD2 aligns across 14 bases. V dropped 1 base and J dropped 6; count of bases not matched to a gene: 4. Germline V gives CDR1 SGHDN, CDR2 FVKESK. This CDR3 spans 17 amino acids.

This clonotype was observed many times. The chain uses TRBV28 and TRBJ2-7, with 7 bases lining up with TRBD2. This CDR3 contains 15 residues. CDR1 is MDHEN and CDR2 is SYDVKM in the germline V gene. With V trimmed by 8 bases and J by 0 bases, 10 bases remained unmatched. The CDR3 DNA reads TGTGCCAGCCGAAAGGTGGGCGGGAGCTCCTACGAGCAGTACGTC. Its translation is CASRKVGGSSYEQYV.

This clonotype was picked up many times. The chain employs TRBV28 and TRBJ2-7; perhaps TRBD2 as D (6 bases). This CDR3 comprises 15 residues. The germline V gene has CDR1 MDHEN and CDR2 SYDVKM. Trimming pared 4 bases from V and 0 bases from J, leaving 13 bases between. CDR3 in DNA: TGTGCCAGCAGTTCAAGCGGGTTAGGCTCCTACGAGCAGTACTTC. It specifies CASSSSGLGSYEQYF.

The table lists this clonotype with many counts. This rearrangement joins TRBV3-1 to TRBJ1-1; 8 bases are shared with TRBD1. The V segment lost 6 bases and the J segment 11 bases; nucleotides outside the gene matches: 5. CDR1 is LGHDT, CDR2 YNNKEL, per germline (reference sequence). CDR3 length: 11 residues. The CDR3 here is CASSYQGAAFF. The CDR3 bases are TGTGCCAGCAGTTACCAGGGGGCGGCTTTCTTT.

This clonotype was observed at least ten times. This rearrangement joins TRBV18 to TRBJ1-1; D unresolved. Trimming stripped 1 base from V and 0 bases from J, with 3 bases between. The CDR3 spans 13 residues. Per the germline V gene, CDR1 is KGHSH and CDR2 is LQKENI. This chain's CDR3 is CASSPQVNTEAFF. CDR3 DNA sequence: TGTGCCAGCTCACCACAGGTGAACACTGAAGCTTTCTTT. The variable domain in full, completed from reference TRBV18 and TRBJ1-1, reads NAGVMQNPRHLVRRRGQEARLRCSPMKGHSHVYWYRQLPEEGLKFMVYLQKENIIDESGMPKERFSAEFPKEGPSILRIQQVVRGDSAAYFCASSPQVNTEAFFGQGTRLTVV.

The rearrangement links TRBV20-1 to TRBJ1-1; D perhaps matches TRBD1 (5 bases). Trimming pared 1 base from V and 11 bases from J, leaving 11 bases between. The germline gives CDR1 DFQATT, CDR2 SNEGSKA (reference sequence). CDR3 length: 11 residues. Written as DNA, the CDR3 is TGCAGTGCTAGAGGGGCTGCAGGGGCTTTCTTT. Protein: CSARGAAGAFF.

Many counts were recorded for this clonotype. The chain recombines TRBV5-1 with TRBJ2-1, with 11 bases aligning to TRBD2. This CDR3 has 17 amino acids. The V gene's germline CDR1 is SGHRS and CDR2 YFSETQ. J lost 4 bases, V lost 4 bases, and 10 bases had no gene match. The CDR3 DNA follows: TGCGCCAGCAGCCTCGCCCCCGGGACTAGCGGATACAATGAGCAGTTCTTC. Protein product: CASSLAPGTSGYNEQFF.

The CDR3 DNA reads TGTGCCAGCGCTAGCGGGAGATACGAGCAGTACTTC. Residues: CASASGRYEQYF. The J gene is TRBJ2-7, the V gene TRBV28; 10 bases line up with TRBD2. Losses at the gene ends were 8 bases for V and 4 bases for J; bases not matched to a gene: 2. The CDR3 is 12 residues long. Germline CDR1 reads MDHEN; CDR2 reads SYDVKM.